This T cell receptor (beta chain) was found in a study of long-term antiretroviral therapy in people with HIV. At the survey level, the v3.0 immunoSEQ assay was run. TCRdb's copy holds only in-frame clones and misses some; the assay was immunoSEQ multiplex PCR. The table shows about 33,000 clones, with approximately 97% occurring only once. V was clipped by 2 bases and J by 7 bases, with 18 bases between them. CDR1 MNHNY and CDR2 SVGAGI come from the germline V gene (reference sequence). CDR3 length: 15 amino acids. The rearrangement uses TRBV6-6 and TRBJ2-7; a possible D gene is TRBD1 (6 bases). This clonotype was obtained from a man between 25 and 39 years old with HIV. Here the sequenced sample was unsorted PBMCs, taken 6.9 years after starting antiretroviral therapy. CDR3 amino acids: CASSYGGASTGEQYF. In nucleotides, the CDR3 is TGTGCCAGCAGTTACGGGGGCGCCTCGACTGGAGAGCAGTACTTC.